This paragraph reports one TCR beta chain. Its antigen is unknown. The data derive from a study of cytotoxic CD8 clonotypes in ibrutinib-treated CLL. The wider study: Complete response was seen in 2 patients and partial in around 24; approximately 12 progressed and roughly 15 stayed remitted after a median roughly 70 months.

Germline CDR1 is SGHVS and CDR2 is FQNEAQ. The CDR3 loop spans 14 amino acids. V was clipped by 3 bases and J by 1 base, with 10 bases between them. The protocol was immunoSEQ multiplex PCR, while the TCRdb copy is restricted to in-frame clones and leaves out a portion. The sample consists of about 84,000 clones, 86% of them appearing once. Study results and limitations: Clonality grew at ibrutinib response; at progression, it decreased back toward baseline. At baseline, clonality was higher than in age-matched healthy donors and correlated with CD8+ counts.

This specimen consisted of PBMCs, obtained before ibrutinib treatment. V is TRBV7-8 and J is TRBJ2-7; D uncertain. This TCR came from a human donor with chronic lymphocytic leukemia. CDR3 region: CASSLLTGSYEQYF. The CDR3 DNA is TGTGCCAGCAGCTTGCTTACCGGGTCCTACGAGCAGTACTTC.